This T cell receptor (beta chain) was recorded in a study of lymphopenia after photon versus proton radiotherapy. Notes on the study in general: After the lymphocyte nadir, photon-treated repertoires showed oligoclonal expansion, especially of CD8+ Temra cells. Better survival with proton therapy was suggested as possible, not demonstrated.

About this clone: Its antigen is not identified.

Assay: immunoSEQ multiplex PCR; the TCRdb copy retains only in-frame clones and omits some. The repertoire includes over 25,000 clones, roughly 90% of them detected once, and approximately 6.6% sits in the top ten. This specimen was peripheral blood, taken from a patient treated with photon-based radiotherapy. The sequence was obtained from a woman in her forties or fifties with pancreatic cancer.

The CDR3 reads CASSLAAADNEKLFF. Written as DNA, the CDR3 is TGCGCCAGCAGCTTGGCGGCCGCCGATAATGAAAAACTGTTTTTT. The rearrangement joins TRBV5-1 to TRBJ1-4, with D hard to call. This CDR3 spans 15 amino acids. V was trimmed by 0 bases and J by 4 bases, leaving 10 bases between them. Germline CDR1 SGHRS, CDR2 YFSETQ.